Presented here are 18 T cell receptor beta chains from one specimen sequenced in a study of metastatic and nonmetastatic thyroid tumors (dated by TCRdb to between 2020 and 2021). The library was made by PCR. The instrument was an Illumina HiSeq 4000. Through fastp at Q25 and MiXCR, TCRdb rebuilt clones from the public reads, retaining in-frame beta chains. The sample includes about 18,000 clones, with 34% observed a single time. The ten biggest clones cover less than 12% of the sample. No treatment had been received by any patient before thyroid surgery. Specimen: tumor tissue. The source is a male donor with papillary thyroid cancer or a benign thyroid nodule (not recorded which). Some clones in this sample may be carry-over from other donors' samples.

The sample holds many counts of this clone. The CDR3 protein is CASSRQGASGNTIYF. Here the CDR3 DNA reads TGTGCCAGCAGCCGACAGGGGGCTTCTGGAAACACCATATATTTT. The chain uses TRBV6-1 and TRBJ1-3, with 10 positions matching TRBD1. Germline V CDR1 and CDR2: MNHNS, SASEGT. This CDR3 region has 15 residues. The V segment lost 6 bases and the J segment 1 base; nucleotides outside the gene matches: 3.

The chain combines TRBV3-1 with TRBJ1-3, with 7 bases identical to TRBD1. The germline CDR1 and CDR2 sequences are LGHDT and YNNKEL (reference sequence). V lost 2 bases, J lost 2 bases, and 0 bases stayed unmatched. CDR3 length: 14 amino acids. CDR3 sequence: CASSQRGPGNTIYF. CDR3 nucleotide sequence: TGTGCCAGCAGCCAAAGGGGGCCTGGAAACACCATATATTTT.

The chain recombines TRBV11-2 with TRBJ2-2; D not certain. This CDR3 spans 17 amino acids. V was clipped by 0 bases and J by 0 bases, with 11 bases between them. Germline-derived CDR1 and CDR2 are SGHAT and FQNNGV. The CDR3 loop is CASSLDRRSANTGELFF. CDR3 nucleotide sequence: TGTGCCAGCAGCTTAGATCGTAGATCCGCGAACACCGGGGAGCTGTTTTTT.

The chain has TRBV28 and TRBJ2-3, with D unresolved. Per germline, CDR1 MDHEN and CDR2 SYDVKM. V was cut by 4 bases and J by 3 bases, with 11 bases left in between. The length of the CDR3 is 14 residues. The CDR3 reads CASSSKTLTDTQYF. DNA of the CDR3: TGTGCCAGCAGTTCCAAGACTTTAACAGATACGCAGTATTTT.

The CDR3 protein is CSEGQGQDEQYF. In nucleotides, the CDR3 is TGCAGCGAGGGACAAGGGCAGGACGAGCAGTACTTC. V is TRBV29-1 and J is TRBJ2-7; tentatively, D is TRBD1 (6 bases). The CDR3 contains 12 residues. The V gene lost 7 bases and the J gene lost 5 bases, with 15 bases spanning the gap. Germline V CDR1 and CDR2: SQVTM, ANQGSEA.

This clone is medium-sized (0.01 to 0.1%) within its sample. The chain couples TRBV20-1 to TRBJ1-4, with D possibly being TRBD1 (6 bases). CDR1 DFQATT and CDR2 SNEGSKA come from the germline V gene (reference sequence). The CDR3 is made up of 14 amino acids. Trimming cost V 6 bases and J 3 bases, with 14 bases left between them. CDR3 nucleotides: TGCAGTGCCAAGACAGGCCCTTCTAATGAAAAACTGTTTTTT. Translating it yields CSAKTGPSNEKLFF.

The chain employs TRBV9 and TRBJ2-3; D remains unclear. There are 15 residues in the CDR3. CDR1 and CDR2 from the germline V gene are SGDLS and YYNGEE. Trimming cost V 3 bases and J 2 bases, with 13 bases left between them. The CDR3 coding sequence is TGTGCCAGCAGCGGGAAAGAAGCTATCACAGATACGCAGTATTTT. Translation: CASSGKEAITDTQYF.

This clone has ten or more counts. CDR3 bases: TGTGCCAGCAGCCCTAGCGGGAGTAGCACAGATACGCAGTATTTT. Protein product: CASSPSGSSTDTQYF. The chain recombines TRBV5-5 with TRBJ2-3; 10 bases align to TRBD2. V was clipped by 4 bases and J by 0 bases; unmatched bases: 2. Germline V lookup: CDR1 SGHKS, CDR2 YYEKEE (reference sequence). The length of the CDR3 is 15 residues.

With respect to this clone: The junction and the germline gene differ at one end; a read error may be behind it. The J gene is TRBJ2-3, the V gene TRBV9; TRBD2 is a possible D gene (6 bases). Germline assignment: CDR1 SGDLS and CDR2 YYNGEE. CDR3 length: 15 amino acids. Written as DNA, the CDR3 is TGTGCCATCAGCGTATCGGGGACTCGGGCCGATACGCAGTATTTT. Encoded protein: CAISVSGTRADTQYF.

The V and J genes are TRBV7-2 and TRBJ2-3, with 9 bases matching TRBD2. The trim removed 3 bases at V and 0 bases at J, leaving 1 base unmatched. The CDR3 has 15 amino acids. Germline V gene lookup returns CDR1 SGHTA and CDR2 FQGNSA. This CDR3 is CASSFSGGSTDTQYF. The CDR3 nucleotides read TGTGCCAGCAGCTTTAGCGGGGGTAGCACAGATACGCAGTATTTT.

This chain connects TRBV4-1 to TRBJ1-5; D may be TRBD1 (5 bases). The CDR3 loop spans 15 amino acids. The germline CDR1 and CDR2 sequences are MGHRA and YSYEKL. V lost 4 bases and J 3 bases, leaving 13 bases between the germline ends. CDR3: CASSPDGGVNQPQHF. In DNA, the CDR3 is TGCGCCAGCAGCCCGGATGGGGGGGTCAATCAGCCCCAGCATTTT.

As concerns this clone: Because it lacks the conserved phenylalanine or tryptophan at the end, this CDR3 is likely a read error. V and J are TRBV27 and TRBJ2-2; D is ambiguous. The CDR3 totals 14 residues. Germline V gene lookup returns CDR1 MNHEY and CDR2 SMNVEV (reference sequence). V lost 6 bases to trimming and J lost 9 bases, with 17 bases between them. In DNA form, the CDR3 reads TGTGCCAGCAGAAGGGCAGCTTCGACCTGGGAGCTGTTTGTT. Its translation is CASRRAASTWELFV.

The V and J genes are TRBV6-1 and TRBJ2-7, with D possibly called TRBD1 or TRBD2 (6 bases each). The CDR3 totals 13 residues. Trimming took 6 bases from V and 11 from J, leaving 20 bases between them. Per the germline V gene, CDR1 is MNHNS and CDR2 is SASEGT. CDR3 sequence: CASRGGATSLKYF. DNA of the CDR3: TGTGCCAGCAGGGGGGGCGCTACTTCGCTGAAGTACTTC.

A note on this clone: At one end, the junction sequence differs from germline, possibly due to a read error. J is TRBJ2-2 and V is TRBV7-2; D remains unclear. The germline CDR1 and CDR2 sequences are SGHTA and FQGNSA. CDR3 length: 16 residues. CDR3 loop: CASSLGRLRPTGELFF. CDR3 sequence (DNA): TGTGCCAGCAGCTTAGGGCGCTTGAGACCCACCGGCGAGCTGTTTTTT.

This clone has more than one count but fewer than ten. The CDR3 sequence: CASSPQDSGANVLTF. The CDR3 region has the DNA TGTGCCAGCAGTCCACAAGACTCTGGGGCCAACGTCCTGACTTTC. This chain links TRBV27 with TRBJ2-6, with D uncertain. The CDR3 is 15 residues long. Germline values: CDR1 MNHEY, CDR2 SMNVEV (reference sequence). Trimming left V 5 bases short and J 0 bases short, with 8 bases between.

V usage is TRBV27 and J usage is TRBJ1-5, with a tentative D call TRBD1 (5 bases). Trimming cost V 6 bases and J 1 base, with 19 bases left between them. The CDR3 loop spans 17 amino acids. Germline CDR1 reads MNHEY; CDR2 reads SMNVEV (reference sequence). CDR3 sequence reads: CASRAGLHPGSNQPQHF. The CDR3 DNA sequence: TGTGCCAGCAGGGCGGGACTTCACCCAGGGAGCAATCAGCCCCAGCATTTT.

The sample holds many counts of this clone. A much larger clone is a single base away; this may be a read error. Other DNA sequences in this sample translate to the same CDR3. V is TRBV4-1 and J is TRBJ1-1; D perhaps matches TRBD1 (5 bases). The germline V and J ends were trimmed by 0 bases and 1 base, with 15 bases remaining between them. The CDR3 totals 17 residues. From germline, CDR1 is MGHRA and CDR2 YSYEKL. CDR3 sequence (DNA): TGCGCCAGCAGCCAAGATCAGTTGGACGGGGCGAACACTGAAGCTTTCTTT. Protein: CASSQDQLDGANTEAFF.

To note about this clone: This may be a read error: a much more frequent sequence differs by one nucleotide. The gene calls are TRBV7-2 and TRBJ2-3, with D maybe TRBD1 (6 bases). The CDR3 covers 16 residues. CDR1 SGHTA and CDR2 FQGNSA come from the germline V gene. V was cut by 4 bases and J by 1 base, with 15 bases left in between. The CDR3 coding sequence is TGTGCCAGCAGCTCTACCAGGACAGTTGGCACAGATACGCAGTATTTT. It codes for CASSSTRTVGTDTQYF. The full variable domain, its missing parts supplied by reference TRBV7-2 and TRBJ2-3, is GAGVSQSPSNKVTEKGKDVELRCDPISGHTALYWYRQSLGQGLEFLIYFQGNSAPDKSGLPSDRFSAERTGGSVSTLTIQRTQQEDSAVYLCASSSTRTVGTDTQYFGPGTRLTVL.